This TCR beta chain was retrieved from a study of control samples from healthy donors and cancer patients. Measured with immunoSEQ multiplex PCR; TCRdb has only the in-frame clones, and not every one. The sample carries fewer than 95,000 clones, approximately 86% recorded once. The CDR3 consists of 15 residues. Germline V gene sequence: CDR1 ENHRY, CDR2 SYGVKD. Between the trimmed V and J ends, which lost 6 bases and 0 bases, there was a span of 12 bases. The chain uses TRBV10-3 and TRBJ2-1, with D possibly being TRBD2 (6 bases). The TCR originated in a man younger than 45 in good health. The sequenced sample was blood. The CDR3 DNA sequence: TGTGCCATCAGGGGGGACGGGAGCTCCTACAATGAGCAGTTCTTC. Protein product: CAIRGDGSSYNEQFF.